This record concerns one T cell receptor (beta chain) sequence. Its specificity is unknown. Arm-PCR of CDR3 regions and iRepertoire HTBI primers were used to build TCR beta libraries. Each CDR3 protein gets one entry after TCRdb re-called the multiplex PCR reads with MiXCR. The sample lists roughly 500,000 distinct CDR3 sequences; around an eighth were seen once. Time point in this sample: newly diagnosed GD, antithyroid drugs for less than 3 months. There was RNA extracted from PBMCs, and the TCR library was made from it. V lost 4 bases and J 3 bases, leaving 7 bases between the germline ends. The CDR3 runs 13 residues. CDR1 is SGHTA and CDR2 is FQGNSA in the germline V gene. This sample stems from a study of regulatory T cells in long-lasting Graves disease. Findings and limits, study-wide: Persistent Graves' patients possessed reduced TCR diversity relative to recently diagnosed ones. Among persistent patients, a larger number of public clonotypes were shared (about 3,000) than among newly diagnosed patients (about 1,000).

The same data also contributed to another study, on T cells in Graves' hyperthyroidism and ophthalmopathy. According to that study: Newly diagnosed patients aged 18 to 65 had hyperthyroidism of under 2 months' duration. When the TCR CDR3 underwent first-round RT-PCR, the HTBI primer set was used.

The chain has TRBV7-2 and TRBJ2-1; no reliable D call. Material: peripheral blood mononuclear cells (PBMCs), obtained at new diagnosis, from a patient treated with antithyroid drugs. This TCR derives from a man aged 25-45 years with Graves disease. CDR3 sequence (DNA): TGTGCCAGCAGCTGGACCCTCTACAATGAGCAGTTCTTC. It codes for CASSWTLYNEQFF.